This TCR beta chain derives from a study of control samples from healthy donors and cancer patients (dated by TCRdb to about 2020). As for this clone: Its recognized antigen is unknown. No much larger clone is present one base from it, and per-base qualities are unavailable.

Library preparation employed the immunoSEQ multiplex PCR assay. TCRdb limited this immuneACCESS table to in-frame rearrangements with V and J called. A share of clones is missing; checked studies link under half to unresolved V genes, and the rest is unexplained. This sample has more than 95,000 clones in its table, and 80% to 95% of those were observed once. 8% of the sample lies in the top ten. V loses 5 bases, J loses 10 bases, and the germline ends lie 15 bases apart. From its cysteine to its phenylalanine, the CDR3 spans 13 amino acids. Just the 39-base CDR3 DNA is kept, in frame starting at base 1. The germline V gene specifies MGHRA as CDR1 and YSYEKL as CDR2.

This TCR was sampled from a man between 18 and 35 years old in good health. The chain is assembled from TRBV4-1 and TRBJ2-1; a tentative D match to TRBD1 spans 6 bases. The sample consisted of blood. The CDR3 protein sequence reads: CASSSPGVGEQFF. The base sequence is TGCGCCAGCAGCTCACCAGGGGTTGGGGAGCAGTTCTTC.